This T cell receptor (beta chain) appears in the sequencing data of a study of blood T cell repertoires in COVID-19. The overall study: Acute and convalescent COVID-19 specimens originated in the United States, Italy and Spain. The analysed material was cDNA or gDNA that came from T cells, B-cell-depleted T cells, or PBMCs.

Germline-derived CDR1 and CDR2 are LNHDA and SQIVND (reference sequence). Trimming removed 7 bases at V and 0 bases at J, with 9 bases between. This CDR3 is 14 amino acids long. Original analysis: Cell counts per sample came from amplifying reference gene primers. Using immunoSEQ multiplex PCR, the repertoire was profiled, and TCRdb retains in-frame clones only, with some absent. That table gives V, J and clone size, and the DNA gave D and trimming. Here the sample spans about 150,000 clones, 65% to 85% being singletons. The rearrangement joins TRBV19 to TRBJ2-2; possible D gene TRBD1, 5 bases. Sequencing was performed on peripheral blood. The source is a woman aged 60 to 75 with acute or convalescent COVID-19. CDR3 nucleotide sequence: TGTGCCAGTAAGGACATAACGAACACCGGGGAGCTGTTTTTT. Its protein is CASKDITNTGELFF.